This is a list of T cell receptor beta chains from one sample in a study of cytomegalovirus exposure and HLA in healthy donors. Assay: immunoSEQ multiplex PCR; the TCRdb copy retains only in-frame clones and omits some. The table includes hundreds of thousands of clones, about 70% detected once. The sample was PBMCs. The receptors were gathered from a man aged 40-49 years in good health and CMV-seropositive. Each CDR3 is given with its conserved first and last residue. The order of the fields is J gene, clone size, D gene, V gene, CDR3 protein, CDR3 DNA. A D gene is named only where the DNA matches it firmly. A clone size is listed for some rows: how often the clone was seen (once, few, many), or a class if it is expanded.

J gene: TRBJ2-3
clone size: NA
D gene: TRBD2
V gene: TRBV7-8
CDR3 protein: CASSFSGGISDTQYF
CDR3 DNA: TGTGCCAGCAGCTTTTCGGGGGGGATCTCAGATACGCAGTATTTT

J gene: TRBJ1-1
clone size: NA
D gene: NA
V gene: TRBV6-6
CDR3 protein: CASSLKSDTEAFF
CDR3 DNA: TGTGCCAGCAGTTTGAAGTCGGACACTGAAGCTTTCTTT

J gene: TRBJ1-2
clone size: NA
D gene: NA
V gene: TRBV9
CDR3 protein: CASSEQGNNYGYTF
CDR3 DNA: TGTGCCAGCAGCGAGCAGGGAAATAACTATGGCTACACCTTC

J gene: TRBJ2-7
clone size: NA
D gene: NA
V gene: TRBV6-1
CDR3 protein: CASSRTNYEQYF
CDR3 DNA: TGTGCCAGCAGTCGGACAAACTACGAGCAGTACTTC

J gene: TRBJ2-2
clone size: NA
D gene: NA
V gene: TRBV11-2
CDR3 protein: CASRSLSGELFF
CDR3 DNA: TGTGCCAGCAGGTCTCTATCCGGGGAGCTGTTTTTT

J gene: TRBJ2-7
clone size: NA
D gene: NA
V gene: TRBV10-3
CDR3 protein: CAIKEDKVAGPEYF
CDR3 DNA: TGTGCCATCAAGGAAGACAAGGTTGCTGGCCCTGAGTACTTC

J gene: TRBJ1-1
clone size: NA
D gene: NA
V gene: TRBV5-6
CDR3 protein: CASSLRENTEAFF
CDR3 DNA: TGTGCCAGCAGCTTGAGAGAAAACACTGAAGCTTTCTTT

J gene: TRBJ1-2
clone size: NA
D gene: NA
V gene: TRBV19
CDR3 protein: CASNKAQGGDYGCTF
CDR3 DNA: TGTGCCAGTAACAAGGCGCAAGGGGGGGACTATGGCTGCACCTTC

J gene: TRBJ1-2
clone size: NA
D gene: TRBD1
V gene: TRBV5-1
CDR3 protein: CASSLVAQGDGYTF
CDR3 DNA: TGCGCCAGCAGCTTGGTGGCCCAGGGGGATGGCTACACCTTC

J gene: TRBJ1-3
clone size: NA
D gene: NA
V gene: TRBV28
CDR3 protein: CASSLGQGIGNTIYF
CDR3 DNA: TGTGCCAGCAGTTTAGGGCAGGGTATAGGAAACACCATATATTTT

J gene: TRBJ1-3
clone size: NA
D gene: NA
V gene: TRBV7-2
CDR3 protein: CASSLVLAGGAGNTIYF
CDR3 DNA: TGTGCCAGCAGCTTAGTCCTCGCCGGCGGGGCCGGAAACACCATATATTTT

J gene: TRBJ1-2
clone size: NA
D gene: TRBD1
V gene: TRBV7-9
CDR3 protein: CASSHGQGAYGYTF
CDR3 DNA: TGTGCCAGCAGCCACGGACAGGGGGCCTATGGCTACACCTTC

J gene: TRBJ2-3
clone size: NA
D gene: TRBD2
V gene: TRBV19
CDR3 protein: CASSVRSSGSTDTQYF
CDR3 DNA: TGTGCCAGTAGTGTAAGATCTAGCGGGAGCACAGATACGCAGTATTTT

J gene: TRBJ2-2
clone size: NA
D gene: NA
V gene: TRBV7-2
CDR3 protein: CASSLIRGTVPHGELFF
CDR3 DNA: TGTGCCAGCAGTCTTATTCGGGGGACGGTCCCACACGGGGAGCTGTTTTTT

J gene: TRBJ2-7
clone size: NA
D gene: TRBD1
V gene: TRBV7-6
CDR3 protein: CASSSGTGEVEQYF
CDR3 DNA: TGTGCCAGCAGCTCCGGGACAGGGGAAGTCGAGCAGTACTTC

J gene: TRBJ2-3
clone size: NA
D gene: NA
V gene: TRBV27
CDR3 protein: CASSNWGRTDTQYF
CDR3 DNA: TGTGCCAGCAGTAACTGGGGGCGTACAGATACGCAGTATTTT

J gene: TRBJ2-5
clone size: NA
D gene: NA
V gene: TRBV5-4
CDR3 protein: CASSLERTVQETQYF
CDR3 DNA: TGTGCCAGCAGCTTGGAACGGACAGTTCAAGAGACCCAGTACTTC

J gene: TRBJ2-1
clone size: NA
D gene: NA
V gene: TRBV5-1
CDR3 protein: CASSPDFYNEQFF
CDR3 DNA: TGCGCCAGCAGCCCAGATTTTTACAATGAGCAGTTCTTC

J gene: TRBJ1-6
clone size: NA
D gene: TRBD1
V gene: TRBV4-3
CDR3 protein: CASSHSGQGLSYNSPLHF
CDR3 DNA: TGCGCCAGCAGCCATTCCGGACAGGGCCTCTCCTATAATTCACCCCTCCACTTT

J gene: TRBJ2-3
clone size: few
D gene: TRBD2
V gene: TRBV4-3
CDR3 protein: CASSQAPSSGGASDTQYF
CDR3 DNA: TGCGCCAGCAGCCAAGCACCTTCTAGCGGGGGGGCGTCAGATACGCAGTATTTT

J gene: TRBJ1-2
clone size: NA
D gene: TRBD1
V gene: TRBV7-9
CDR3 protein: CASSRQGSGLLGYTF
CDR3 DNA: TGTGCCAGCAGCCGACAGGGATCGGGTTTACTTGGCTACACCTTC

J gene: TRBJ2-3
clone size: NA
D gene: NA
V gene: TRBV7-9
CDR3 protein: CASSRGARDTQYF
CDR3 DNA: TGTGCCAGCAGCAGAGGAGCGCGAGATACGCAGTATTTT